The clone carrying this TCR beta chain occurred many times. Germline trimming cut 3 bases from V and 8 bases from J; bases unmatched to any gene: 6. This CDR3 is 12 amino acids long. Germline V gives CDR1 GTSNPN, CDR2 SVGIG (reference sequence). Nobody among the patients had been given any treatment before thyroid surgery. The data stem from a study of metastatic and nonmetastatic thyroid tumors. TCRdb reprocessed the PCR reads via MiXCR. The repertoire holds around 23,000 clones, with about 24% as singletons. The sample comprised blood. The gene calls are TRBV30 and TRBJ1-2, with 7 bases lining up with TRBD1. This TCR derives from a male donor with papillary thyroid cancer or a benign thyroid nodule (not recorded which). Some clones in this sample may be carry-over from other donors' samples. CDR3 nucleotide sequence: TGTGCCTGGAGACCAGGGGGAGGCGGCTACACCTTC. Its translation is CAWRPGGGGYTF.